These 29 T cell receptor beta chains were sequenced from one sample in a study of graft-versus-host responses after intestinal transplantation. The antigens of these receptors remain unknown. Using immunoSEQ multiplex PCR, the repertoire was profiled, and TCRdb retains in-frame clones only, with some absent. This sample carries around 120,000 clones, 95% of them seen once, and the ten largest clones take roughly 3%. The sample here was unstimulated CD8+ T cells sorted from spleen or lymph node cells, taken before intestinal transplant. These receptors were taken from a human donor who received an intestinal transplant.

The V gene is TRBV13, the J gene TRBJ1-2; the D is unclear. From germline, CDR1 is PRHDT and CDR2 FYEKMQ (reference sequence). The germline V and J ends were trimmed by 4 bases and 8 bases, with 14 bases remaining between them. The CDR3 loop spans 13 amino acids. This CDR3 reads CASSYSRAGGYTF. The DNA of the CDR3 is TGTGCCAGCAGCTATAGTCGGGCGGGGGGCTACACCTTC.

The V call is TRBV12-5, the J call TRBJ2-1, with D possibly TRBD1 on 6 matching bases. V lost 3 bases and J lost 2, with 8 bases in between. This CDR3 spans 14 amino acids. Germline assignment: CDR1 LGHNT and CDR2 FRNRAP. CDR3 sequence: CASGLGTTYNEQFF. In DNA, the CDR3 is TGTGCTAGTGGTTTAGGGACAACCTACAATGAGCAGTTCTTC.

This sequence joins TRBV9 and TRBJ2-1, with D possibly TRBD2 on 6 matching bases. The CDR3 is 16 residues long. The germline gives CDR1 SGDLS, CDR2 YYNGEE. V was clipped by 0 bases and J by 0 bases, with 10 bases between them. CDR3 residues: CASSVDSGTSYNEQFF. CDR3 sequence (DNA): TGTGCCAGCAGCGTAGATAGCGGCACCTCCTACAATGAGCAGTTCTTC.

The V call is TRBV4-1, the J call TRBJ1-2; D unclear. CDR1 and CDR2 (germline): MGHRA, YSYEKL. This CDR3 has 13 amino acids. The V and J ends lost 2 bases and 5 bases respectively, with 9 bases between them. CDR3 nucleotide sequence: TGCGCCAGCAGCCAAAGTACGACATATGGCTACACCTTC. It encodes CASSQSTTYGYTF.

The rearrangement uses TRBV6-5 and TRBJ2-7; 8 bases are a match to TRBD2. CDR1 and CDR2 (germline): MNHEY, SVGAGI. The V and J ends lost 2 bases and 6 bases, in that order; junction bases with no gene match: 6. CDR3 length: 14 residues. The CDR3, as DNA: TGTGCCAGCAGTTACGGTAGCGGGATGGGCGAGCAGTACTTC. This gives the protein CASSYGSGMGEQYF.

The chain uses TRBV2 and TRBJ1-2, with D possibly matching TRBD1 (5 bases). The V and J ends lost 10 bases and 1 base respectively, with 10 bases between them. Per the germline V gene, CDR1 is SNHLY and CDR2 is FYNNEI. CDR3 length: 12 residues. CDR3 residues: CATEGNNYGYTF. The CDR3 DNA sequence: TGTGCCACCGAGGGGAATAACTATGGCTACACCTTC.

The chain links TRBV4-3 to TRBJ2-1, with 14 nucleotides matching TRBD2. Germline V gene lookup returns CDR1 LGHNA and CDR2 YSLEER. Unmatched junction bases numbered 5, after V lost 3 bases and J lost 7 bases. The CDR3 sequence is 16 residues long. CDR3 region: CASSQGLAGVYNEQFF. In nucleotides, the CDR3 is TGCGCCAGCAGCCAGGGACTAGCGGGGGTTTATAATGAGCAGTTCTTC.

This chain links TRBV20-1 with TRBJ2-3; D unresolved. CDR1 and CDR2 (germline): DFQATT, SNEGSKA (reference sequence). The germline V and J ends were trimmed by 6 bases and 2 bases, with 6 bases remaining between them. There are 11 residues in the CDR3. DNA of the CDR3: TGCAGTGCCAAAAACACAGATACGCAGTATTTT. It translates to CSAKNTDTQYF.

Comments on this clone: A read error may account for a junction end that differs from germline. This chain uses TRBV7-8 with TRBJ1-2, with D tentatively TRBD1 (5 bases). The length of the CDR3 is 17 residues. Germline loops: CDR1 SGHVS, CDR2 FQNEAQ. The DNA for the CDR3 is TGTGCCAGCAGCTCCTATGGGAGGGGTTACCCTAATTATGGCTACACCTTC. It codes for CASSSYGRGYPNYGYTF.

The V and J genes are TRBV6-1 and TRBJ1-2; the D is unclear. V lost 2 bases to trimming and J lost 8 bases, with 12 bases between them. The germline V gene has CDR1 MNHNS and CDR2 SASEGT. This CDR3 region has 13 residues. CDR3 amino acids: CASSETRGGGYTF. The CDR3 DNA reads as TGTGCCAGCAGTGAAACGCGAGGAGGCGGCTACACCTTC.

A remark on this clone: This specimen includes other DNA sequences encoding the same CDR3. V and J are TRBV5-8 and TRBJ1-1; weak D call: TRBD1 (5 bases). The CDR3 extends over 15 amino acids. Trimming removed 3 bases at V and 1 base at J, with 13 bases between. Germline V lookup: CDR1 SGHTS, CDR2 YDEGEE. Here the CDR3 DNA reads TGTGCCAGCAGCTCGGAGACGGGGGGGAACACTGAAGCTTTCTTT. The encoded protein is CASSSETGGNTEAFF.

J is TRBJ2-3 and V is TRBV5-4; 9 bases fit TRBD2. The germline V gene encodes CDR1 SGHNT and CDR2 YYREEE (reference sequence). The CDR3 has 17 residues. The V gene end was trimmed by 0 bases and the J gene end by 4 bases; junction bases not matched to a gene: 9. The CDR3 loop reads CASSLGVAGVVADTQYF. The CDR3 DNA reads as TGTGCCAGCAGCTTGGGAGTAGCGGGAGTGGTGGCAGATACGCAGTATTTT.

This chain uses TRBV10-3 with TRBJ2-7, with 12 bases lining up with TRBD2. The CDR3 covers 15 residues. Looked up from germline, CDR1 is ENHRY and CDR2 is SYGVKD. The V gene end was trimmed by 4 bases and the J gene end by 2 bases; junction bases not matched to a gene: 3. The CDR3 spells CAISGTSGVTYEQYF. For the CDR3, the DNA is TGTGCCATCAGTGGGACTAGCGGGGTGACCTACGAGCAGTACTTC.

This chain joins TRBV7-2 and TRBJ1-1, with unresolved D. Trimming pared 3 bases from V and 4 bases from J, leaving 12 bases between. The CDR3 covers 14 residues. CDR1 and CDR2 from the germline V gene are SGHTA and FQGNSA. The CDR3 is CASSFPMGTTEAFF. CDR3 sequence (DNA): TGTGCCAGCAGCTTCCCCATGGGCACCACTGAAGCTTTCTTT. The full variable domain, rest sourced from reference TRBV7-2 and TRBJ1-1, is GAGVSQSPSNKVTEKGKDVELRCDPISGHTALYWYRQSLGQGLEFLIYFQGNSAPDKSGLPSDRFSAERTGGSVSTLTIQRTQQEDSAVYLCASSFPMGTTEAFFGQGTRLTVV.

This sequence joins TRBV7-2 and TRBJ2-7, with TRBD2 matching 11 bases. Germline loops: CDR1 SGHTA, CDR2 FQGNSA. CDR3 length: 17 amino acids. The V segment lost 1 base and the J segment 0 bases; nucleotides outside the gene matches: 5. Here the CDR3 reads CASSLGWGLAASYEQYF. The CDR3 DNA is TGTGCCAGCAGCTTAGGGTGGGGACTAGCGGCCTCCTACGAGCAGTACTTC.

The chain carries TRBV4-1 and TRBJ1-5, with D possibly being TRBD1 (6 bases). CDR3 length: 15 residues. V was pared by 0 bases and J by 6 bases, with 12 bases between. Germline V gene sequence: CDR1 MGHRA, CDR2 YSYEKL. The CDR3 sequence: CASSQDPGDSQPQHF. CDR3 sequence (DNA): TGCGCCAGCAGCCAAGACCCAGGGGATAGTCAGCCCCAGCATTTT.

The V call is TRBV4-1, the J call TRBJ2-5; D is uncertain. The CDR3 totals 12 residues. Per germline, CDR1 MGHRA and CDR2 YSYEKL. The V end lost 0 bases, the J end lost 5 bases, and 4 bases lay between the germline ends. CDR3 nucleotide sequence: TGCGCCAGCAGCCAAGATCGGGAGACCCAGTACTTC. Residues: CASSQDRETQYF.

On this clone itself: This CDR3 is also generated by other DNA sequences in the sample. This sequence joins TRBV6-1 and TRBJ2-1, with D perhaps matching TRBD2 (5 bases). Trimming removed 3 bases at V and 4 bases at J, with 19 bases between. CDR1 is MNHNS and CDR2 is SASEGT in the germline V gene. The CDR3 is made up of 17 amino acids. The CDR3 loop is CASSDSKDYLLYNEQFF. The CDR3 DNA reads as TGTGCCAGCAGTGATTCTAAAGACTACCTACTTTACAATGAGCAGTTCTTC.

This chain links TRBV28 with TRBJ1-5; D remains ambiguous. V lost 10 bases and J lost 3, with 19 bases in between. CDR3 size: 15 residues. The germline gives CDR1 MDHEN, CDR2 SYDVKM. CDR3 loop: CATHKEVDPNQPQHF. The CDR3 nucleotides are TGTGCCACCCACAAGGAGGTAGACCCCAATCAGCCCCAGCATTTT.

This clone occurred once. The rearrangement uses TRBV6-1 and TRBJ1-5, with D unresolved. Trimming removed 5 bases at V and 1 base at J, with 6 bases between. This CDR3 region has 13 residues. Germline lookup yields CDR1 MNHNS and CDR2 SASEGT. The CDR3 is CASSPTSNQPQHF. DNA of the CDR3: TGTGCCAGCAGTCCAACGAGCAATCAGCCCCAGCATTTT.

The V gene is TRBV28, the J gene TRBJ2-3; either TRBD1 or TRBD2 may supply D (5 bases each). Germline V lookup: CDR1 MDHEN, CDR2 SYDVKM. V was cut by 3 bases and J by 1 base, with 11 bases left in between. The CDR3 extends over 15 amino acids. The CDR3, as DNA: TGTGCCAGCAGTTTCATGGGGGTGCGCACAGATACGCAGTATTTT. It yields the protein CASSFMGVRTDTQYF.

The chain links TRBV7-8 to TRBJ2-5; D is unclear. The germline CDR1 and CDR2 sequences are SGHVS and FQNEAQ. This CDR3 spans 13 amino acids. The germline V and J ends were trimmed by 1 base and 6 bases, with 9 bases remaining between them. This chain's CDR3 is CASSLGGLQTQYF. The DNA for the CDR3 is TGTGCCAGCAGCTTAGGGGGATTACAGACCCAGTACTTC.

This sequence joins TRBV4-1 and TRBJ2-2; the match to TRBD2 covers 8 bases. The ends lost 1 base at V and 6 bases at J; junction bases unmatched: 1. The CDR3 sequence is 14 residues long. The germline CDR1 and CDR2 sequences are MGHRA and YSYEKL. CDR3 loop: CASSQAGGAGELFF. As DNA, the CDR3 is TGCGCCAGCAGCCAAGCCGGGGGGGCCGGGGAGCTGTTTTTT.

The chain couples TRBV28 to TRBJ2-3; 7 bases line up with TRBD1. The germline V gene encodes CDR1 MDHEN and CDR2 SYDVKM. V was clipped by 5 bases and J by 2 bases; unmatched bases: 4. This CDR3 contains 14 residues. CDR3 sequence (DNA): TGTGCCAGCAGTACCGGGACAGCCACAGATACGCAGTATTTT. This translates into CASSTGTATDTQYF.

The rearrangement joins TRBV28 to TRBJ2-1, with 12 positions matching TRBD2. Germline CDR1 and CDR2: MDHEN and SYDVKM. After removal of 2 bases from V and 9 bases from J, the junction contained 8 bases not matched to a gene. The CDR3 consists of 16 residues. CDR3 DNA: TGTGCCAGCAGTTTACTAGCGGGAGGGCCTAACGGTGAGCAGTTCTTC. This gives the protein CASSLLAGGPNGEQFF. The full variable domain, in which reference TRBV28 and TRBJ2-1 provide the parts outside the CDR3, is DVKVTQSSRYLVKRTGEKVFLECVQDMDHENMFWYRQDPGLGLRLIYFSYDVKMKEKGDIPEGYSVSREKKERFSLILESASTNQTSMYLCASSLLAGGPNGEQFFGPGTRLTVL.

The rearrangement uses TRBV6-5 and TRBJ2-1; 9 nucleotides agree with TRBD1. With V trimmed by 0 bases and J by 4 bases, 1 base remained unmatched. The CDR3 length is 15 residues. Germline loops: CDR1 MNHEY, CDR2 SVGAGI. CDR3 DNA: TGTGCCAGCAGTTACTCGGGACAGGGATACAATGAGCAGTTCTTC. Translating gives CASSYSGQGYNEQFF.

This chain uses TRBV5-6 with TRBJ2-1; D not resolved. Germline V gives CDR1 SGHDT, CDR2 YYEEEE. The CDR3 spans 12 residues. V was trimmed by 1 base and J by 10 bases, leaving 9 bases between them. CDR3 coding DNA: TGTGCCAGCAGCTTGTCTCGAGACGAGCAGTTCTTC. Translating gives CASSLSRDEQFF.

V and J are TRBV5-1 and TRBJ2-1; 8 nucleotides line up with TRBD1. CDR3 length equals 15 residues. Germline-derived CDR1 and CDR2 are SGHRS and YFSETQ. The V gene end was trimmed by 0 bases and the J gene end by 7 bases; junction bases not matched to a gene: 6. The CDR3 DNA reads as TGCGCCAGCAGCTTGGATCCCGGACAGGGTAATGAGCAGTTCTTC. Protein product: CASSLDPGQGNEQFF.

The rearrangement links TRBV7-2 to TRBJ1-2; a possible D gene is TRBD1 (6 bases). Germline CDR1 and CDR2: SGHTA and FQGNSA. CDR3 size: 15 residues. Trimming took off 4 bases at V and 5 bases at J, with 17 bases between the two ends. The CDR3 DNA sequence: TGTGCCAGCAGCTCTGTCATGGGGGGCAGGTATGGCTACACCTTC. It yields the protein CASSSVMGGRYGYTF.